The present entry profiles one T cell receptor (beta chain) with its context. Per the authors' pipeline: For nucleated cells, counts were estimated from reference gene primer amplification. Data came from immunoSEQ multiplex PCR; TCRdb stores just in-frame clones and leaves some out. V and J calls and clone size come straight from that table; D and trimming were deduced from the DNA. This sample has about 90,000 clones, with about 85% found just once. Germline CDR1 is KGHDR and CDR2 is SFDVKD. CDR3 length: 14 amino acids. The V end lost 7 bases, the J end lost 2 bases, and 13 bases lay between the germline ends. The sample is drawn from a study of blood T cell repertoires in COVID-19. Background on the study: Acute-phase and convalescent COVID-19 samples originated in the United States, Italy and Spain. The analysed material was cDNA or gDNA that came from T cells, B-cell-depleted T cells, or PBMCs.

The origin of this receptor is a man aged 45 to 65 with acute or convalescent COVID-19. Sequencing used peripheral blood. The chain joins TRBV24-1 to TRBJ2-5, with a weak D call TRBD2 (6 bases). CDR3 sequence reads: CATREGGGQETQYF. The CDR3 nucleotides read TGTGCCACCAGGGAGGGTGGGGGTCAAGAGACCCAGTACTTC.